Shown below are 9 T cell receptor beta chains from a single sample sequenced in a study of graft-versus-host responses after intestinal transplantation. The table came from immunoSEQ multiplex PCR; TCRdb's copy has only in-frame clones and leaves some out. Counted here are tens of thousands of clones, just under 95% occurring once; the ten biggest clones make up 5.5% to 6%. The starting material was PBMCs, obtained approximately 740 days after a first intestinal transplant, on the day of a second. Source of these receptors: a human patient who received an intestinal transplant, so some T cells may come from the graft donor.

V gene TRBV9 combines with J gene TRBJ1-1, with a weak D call TRBD1 (5 bases). Trimming shortened V by 2 bases and J by 4 bases, and 15 bases separated the two germline ends. The CDR3 sequence is 15 residues long. Germline CDR1 reads SGDLS; CDR2 reads YYNGEE. CDR3 sequence (DNA): TGTGCCAGCAGCGTGTCTAGTGGGGGGGGCACTGAAGCTTTCTTT. It codes for CASSVSSGGGTEAFF. The full variable domain, rest sourced from reference TRBV9 and TRBJ1-1, is DSGVTQTPKHLITATGQRVTLRCSPRSGDLSVYWYQQSLDQGLQFLIQYYNGEERAKGNILERFSAQQFPDLHSELNLSSLELGDSALYFCASSVSSGGGTEAFFGQGTRLTVV.

The chain uses TRBV14 and TRBJ1-4; 8 bases are a match to TRBD1. CDR1 is SGHDN, CDR2 FVKESK, per germline. V was pared by 2 bases and J by 8 bases, with 7 bases of the junction left unmatched. This CDR3 is built from 15 residues. The DNA for the CDR3 is TGTGCCAGCAGCCAATTACAGGGGGTCGGCGAAAAACTGTTTTTT. This translates into CASSQLQGVGEKLFF. Complete variable domain (other parts from reference TRBV14 and TRBJ1-4): EAGVTQFPSHSVIEKGQTVTLRCDPISGHDNLYWYRRVMGKEIKFLLHFVKESKQDESGMPNNRFLAERTGGTYSTLKVQPAELEDSGVYFCASSQLQGVGEKLFFGSGTQLSVL.

This rearrangement joins TRBV4-1 to TRBJ1-3; D gene ambiguous. Germline V gene lookup returns CDR1 MGHRA and CDR2 YSYEKL. CDR3 length equals 14 residues. Between the trimmed V and J ends, which lost 0 bases and 6 bases, there was a span of 9 bases. The CDR3 DNA is TGCGCCAGCAGCCAAGACAGTGCTCTAAACACCATATATTTT. Its translation is CASSQDSALNTIYF.

The chain has TRBV11-3 and TRBJ1-1; 12 bases align to TRBD1. Germline CDR1 reads SGHNT; CDR2 reads YENEEA. This CDR3 is 17 amino acids long. The V and J ends lost 0 bases and 5 bases, in that order; junction bases with no gene match: 7. The CDR3 coding sequence is TGTGCCAGCAGCTTAGAGGGACCGGGACAGGGGGCAACTGAAGCTTTCTTT. Its translation is CASSLEGPGQGATEAFF.

The gene calls are TRBV7-9 and TRBJ2-7, with 8 bases lining up with TRBD1. The CDR3 covers 14 residues. Germline-derived CDR1 and CDR2 are SEHNR and FQNEAQ (reference sequence). With V trimmed by 3 bases and J by 5 bases, 6 bases remained unmatched. The CDR3 loop is CASSFGQGLHEQYF. In nucleotides, the CDR3 is TGTGCCAGCAGCTTCGGACAGGGTCTCCACGAGCAGTACTTC.

V usage is TRBV18 and J usage is TRBJ2-7; D ambiguous. This CDR3 spans 12 amino acids. Germline CDR1 KGHSH, CDR2 LQKENI. V was cut by 3 bases and J by 6 bases, with 9 bases left in between. CDR3 sequence: CASSPLTGEQYF. The CDR3 nucleotides are TGTGCCAGCTCACCCCTGACGGGCGAGCAGTACTTC.

The rearrangement joins TRBV4-1 to TRBJ1-6, with TRBD1 matching over 7 bases. Germline CDR1 and CDR2: MGHRA and YSYEKL. The V gene end was trimmed by 0 bases and the J gene end by 6 bases; junction bases not matched to a gene: 20. The CDR3 is 21 residues long. CDR3 in DNA: TGCGCCAGCAGCCAAGATGGGATGCTAGGGACAGTGAAGACTTTTAATTCACCCCTCCACTTT. Its translation: CASSQDGMLGTVKTFNSPLHF.

J is TRBJ2-3 and V is TRBV9; 13 bases are a match to TRBD2. Unmatched junction bases numbered 8, after V lost 0 bases and J lost 4 bases. The CDR3 contains 18 residues. In germline, CDR1 is SGDLS, CDR2 YYNGEE. This chain's CDR3 is CASSVATTSGRWADTQYF. The CDR3 nucleotides read TGTGCCAGCAGCGTAGCTACGACTAGCGGGAGGTGGGCAGATACGCAGTATTTT.

The chain links TRBV14 to TRBJ1-4; D might be TRBD1 (5 bases). The CDR3 is made up of 13 amino acids. Looked up from germline, CDR1 is SGHDN and CDR2 is FVKESK. V was cut by 4 bases and J by 7 bases, with 10 bases left in between. DNA for the CDR3: TGTGCCAGCAGCCCCCAGACAGTTGAAAAACTGTTTTTT. Residues: CASSPQTVEKLFF.